The present T cell receptor beta chain was sequenced within a study of tissue-resident memory T cells in lung cancer (dated by TCRdb to about 2019). Regarding the study in general: Paired tumor TRM and tumor non-TRM populations from ten to eleven lung cancer patients were compared using TCR beta-chain sequencing.

Using a BD FACSAria-II, CD8+ T cells were sorted according to CD103 expression straight into ice-cold TRIzol LS reagent. Lung tumor tissue was collected fresh at the time of surgical resection. Fresh cells were subjected to Fc receptor blocking and were subsequently stained for CD45, CD4, CD3, CD8A and CD103, and DAPI was used for live/dead discrimination. A miRNeasy kit was used to purify total RNA from the sorted CD103+ and CD103- CD8+ T cells. Tumor-infiltrating CD8+ cytotoxic T cells were sorted according to CD103 expression so that tissue-resident memory (TRM) cells were separated from non-TRM cells. Patients with treatment-naive lung cancer were used as donors. Upon referral, patients with respiratory malignancies who were newly diagnosed and untreated were recruited prospectively. This clonotype showed up just a few times. Its recognized antigen is unknown. No base-level quality is on record; no much larger clone is a single base apart.

Overall study results and their limits: On average, expanded clonotypes made up 65% to 85% of tumor TRM repertoires, compared with about 52% of tumor non-TRM repertoires. Compared with tumor non-TRM cells, tumor TRM cells had a significantly more restricted TCR repertoire, with lower Shannon-Wiener and inverse Simpson diversity. The most expanded clonotype averaged 19% of sequenced TRM cells per patient, suggesting expansion of a single tumor antigen-specific clone.

TCRdb names Illumina MiSeq as the instrument used. The TCR sequencing libraries included unique molecular identifiers and were indexed using TruSeq single indexes. From the authors' description of their analysis: With default settings for both tools, TCR reads were mapped and error-corrected using MIGEC v1.2.7 and then analyzed using VDJtools v1.1.7. Repertoire diversity was quantified with Shannon-Wiener and inverse Simpson indices computed in VDJtools. Expanded TCRbeta clonotypes were defined by a frequency threshold of at least three. Statistical comparisons of TCR diversity between tumor TRM and non-TRM populations used Wilcoxon rank-sum tests across nine to ten patients. TCRdb took the public reads, trimmed them with fastp at Q25, ran MiXCR for clone calling and kept in-frame beta chains. Records with the same CDR3 protein are collapsed into one entry carrying the most frequent genes and DNA. The authors' filters were not applied to this entry. Here the sample has several hundred distinct CDR3 sequences; around 24% occur a single time. The top ten hold roughly 39% of the sample.

At the junction V is shortened by 6 bases and J by 6 bases, with 11 bases in between. The CDR3 covers 12 residues, taking in both the cysteine and the phenylalanine. The retained sequence is limited to the CDR3, 36 bases, with the frame set at the first base. The germline V gene yields SNHLY for CDR1 and FYNNEI for CDR2. The TCR sequence derives from a human donor with treatment-naive lung cancer (subtype not recorded). The V gene is TRBV2 and the J gene is TRBJ1-1; D gene: possibly TRBD1, on 5 matching bases. Sequenced sample: CD103+ CD8+ T cells from lung tumor tissue. The cell subset or site tag for this specimen amounts to: tissue-resident memory (TRM) CD8+ CTLs. The DNA sequence is as follows: TGTGCCAGCAGGGAGGGGATGGCTGAAGCTTTCTTT. Translated, it reads CASREGMAEAFF.